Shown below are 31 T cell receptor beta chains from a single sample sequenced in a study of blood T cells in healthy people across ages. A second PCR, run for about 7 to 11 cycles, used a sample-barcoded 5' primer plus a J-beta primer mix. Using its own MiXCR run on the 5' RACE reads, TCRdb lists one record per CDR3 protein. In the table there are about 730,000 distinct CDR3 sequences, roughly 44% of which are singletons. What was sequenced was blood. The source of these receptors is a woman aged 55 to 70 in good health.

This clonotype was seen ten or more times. This chain's CDR3 is CASSPSTGEREKLFF. The CDR3 region has the DNA TGTGCCAGCAGTCCCTCGACAGGGGAAAGAGAAAAACTGTTTTTT. The rearrangement links TRBV12-3 or TRBV12-4 to TRBJ1-4; 8 bases agree with TRBD1. This CDR3 has 15 residues. The trim removed 5 bases at V and 8 bases at J, leaving 10 bases unmatched.

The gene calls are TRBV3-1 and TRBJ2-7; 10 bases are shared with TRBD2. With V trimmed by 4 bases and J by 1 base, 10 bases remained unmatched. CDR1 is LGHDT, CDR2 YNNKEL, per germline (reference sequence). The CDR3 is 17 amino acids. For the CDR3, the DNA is TGTGCCAGCAGCCCTGTTTCTAGCGGGGGTCTATCCTACGAGCAGTACTTC. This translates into CASSPVSSGGLSYEQYF.

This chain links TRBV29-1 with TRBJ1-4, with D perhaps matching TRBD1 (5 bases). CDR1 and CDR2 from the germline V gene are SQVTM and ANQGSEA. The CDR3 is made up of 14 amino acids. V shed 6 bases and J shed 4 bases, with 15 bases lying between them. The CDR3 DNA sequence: TGCAGCGTCAGTCCGGGACTCGTTAATGAAAAACTGTTTTTT. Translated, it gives CSVSPGLVNEKLFF.

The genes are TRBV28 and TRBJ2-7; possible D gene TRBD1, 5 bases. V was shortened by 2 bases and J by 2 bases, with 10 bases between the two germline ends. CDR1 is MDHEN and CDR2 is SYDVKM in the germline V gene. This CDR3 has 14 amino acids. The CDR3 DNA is TGTGCCAGCAGTTTAACGGAAGGGGCCTACGAGCAGTACTTC. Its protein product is CASSLTEGAYEQYF.

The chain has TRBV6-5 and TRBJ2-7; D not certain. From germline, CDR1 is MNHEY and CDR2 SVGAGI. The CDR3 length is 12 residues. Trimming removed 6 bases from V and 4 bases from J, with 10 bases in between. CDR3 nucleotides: TGTGCCAGCAGCCCGAAGGGATACGAGCAGTACTTC. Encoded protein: CASSPKGYEQYF.

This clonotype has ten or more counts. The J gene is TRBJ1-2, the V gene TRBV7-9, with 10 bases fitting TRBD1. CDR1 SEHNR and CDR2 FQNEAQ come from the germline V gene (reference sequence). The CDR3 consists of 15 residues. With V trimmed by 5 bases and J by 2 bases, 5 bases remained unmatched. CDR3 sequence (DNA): TGTGCCAGCAGCCCTCCGGGACAGGGGAACTATGGCTACACCTTC. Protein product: CASSPPGQGNYGYTF. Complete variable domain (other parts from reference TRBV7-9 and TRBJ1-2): DTGVSQNPRHKITKRGQNVTFRCDPISEHNRLYWYRQTLGQGPEFLTYFQNEAQLEKSRLLSDRFSAERPKGSFSTLEIQRTEQGDSAMYLCASSPPGQGNYGYTFGSGTRLTVV.

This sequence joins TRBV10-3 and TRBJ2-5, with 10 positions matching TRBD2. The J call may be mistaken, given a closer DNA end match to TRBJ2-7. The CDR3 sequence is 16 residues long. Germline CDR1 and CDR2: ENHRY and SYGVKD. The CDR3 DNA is TGTGCCATCAAGTCTAGCGGGGGAAATTACGGCGTCGAGCAGTACTTC. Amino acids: CAIKSSGGNYGVEQYF.

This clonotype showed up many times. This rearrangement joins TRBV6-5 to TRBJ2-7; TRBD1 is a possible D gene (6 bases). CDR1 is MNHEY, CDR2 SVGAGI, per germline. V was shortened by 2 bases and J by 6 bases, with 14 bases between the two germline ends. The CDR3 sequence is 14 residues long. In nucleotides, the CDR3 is TGTGCCAGCAGTTACACGGACAGTAGCCGCGAGCAGTACTTC. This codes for CASSYTDSSREQYF.

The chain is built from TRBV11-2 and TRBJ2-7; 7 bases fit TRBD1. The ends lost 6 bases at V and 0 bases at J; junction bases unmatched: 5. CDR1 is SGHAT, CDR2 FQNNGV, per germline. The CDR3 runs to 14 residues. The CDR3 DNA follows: TGTGCCAGCAGACAAGGACAGGCCTCCTACGAGCAGTACTTC. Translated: CASRQGQASYEQYF.

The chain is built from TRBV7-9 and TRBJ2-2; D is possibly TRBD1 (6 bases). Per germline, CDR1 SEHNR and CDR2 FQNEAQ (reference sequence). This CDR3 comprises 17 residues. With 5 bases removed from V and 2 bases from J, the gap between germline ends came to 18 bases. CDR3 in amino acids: CASSLSYRASNTGELFF. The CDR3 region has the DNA TGTGCCAGCAGCCTTAGCTACAGGGCATCCAACACCGGGGAGCTGTTTTTT.

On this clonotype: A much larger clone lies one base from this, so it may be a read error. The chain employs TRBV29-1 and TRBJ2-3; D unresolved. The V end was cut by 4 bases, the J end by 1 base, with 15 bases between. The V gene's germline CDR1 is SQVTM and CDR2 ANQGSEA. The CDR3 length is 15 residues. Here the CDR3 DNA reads TGCAGCGTTGTGAACGAAATTGTGGGCACAGATACGCAGTATTTT. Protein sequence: CSVVNEIVGTDTQYF.

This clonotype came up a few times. As DNA, the CDR3 is TGCAGTGCTAGCCGGGGAGGGGAGACCCAGTACTTC. It yields the protein CSASRGGETQYF. The V and J genes are TRBV20-1 and TRBJ2-5, with 7 bases matching TRBD2. J gave up 5 bases and V 3 bases, and 3 bases lay outside the gene matches. Germline CDR1 DFQATT, CDR2 SNEGSKA (reference sequence). This CDR3 is built from 12 residues.

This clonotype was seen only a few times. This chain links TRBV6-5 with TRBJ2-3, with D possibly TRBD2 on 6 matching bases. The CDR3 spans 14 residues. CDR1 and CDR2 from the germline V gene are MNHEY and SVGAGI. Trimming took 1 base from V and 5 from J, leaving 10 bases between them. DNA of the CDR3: TGTGCCAGCAGTTACTTAGCGGCAAGAGATACGCAGTATTTT. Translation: CASSYLAARDTQYF.

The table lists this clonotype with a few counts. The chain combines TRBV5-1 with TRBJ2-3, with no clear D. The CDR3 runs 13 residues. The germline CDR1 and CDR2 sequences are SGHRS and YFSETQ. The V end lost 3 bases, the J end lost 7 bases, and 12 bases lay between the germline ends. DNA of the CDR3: TGCGCCAGCAGCTCGTCGACCGGACATACGCAGTATTTT. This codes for CASSSSTGHTQYF.

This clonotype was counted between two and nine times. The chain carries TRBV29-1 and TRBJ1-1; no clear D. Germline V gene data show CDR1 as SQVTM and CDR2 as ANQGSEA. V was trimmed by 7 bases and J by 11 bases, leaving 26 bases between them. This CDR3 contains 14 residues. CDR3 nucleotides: TGCAGCGCCACCCCCGAGGGTTCGGTAGGGAAGGCTTTCTTT. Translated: CSATPEGSVGKAFF.

The CDR3 DNA reads TGTGCCAGCAGCCAAGGGGCAGGGGGCGTATACGAGCAGTACTTC. Its protein is CASSQGAGGVYEQYF. The chain couples TRBV14 to TRBJ2-7; 8 nucleotides line up with TRBD1. The CDR3 runs 15 residues. The V gene's germline CDR1 is SGHDN and CDR2 FVKESK. V lost 1 base, J lost 4 bases, and 6 bases stayed unmatched.

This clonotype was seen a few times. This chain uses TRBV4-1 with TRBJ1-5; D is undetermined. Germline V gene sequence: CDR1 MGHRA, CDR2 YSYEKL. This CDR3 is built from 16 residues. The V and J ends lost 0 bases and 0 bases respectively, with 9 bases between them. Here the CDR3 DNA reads TGCGCCAGCAGCCAAGAGTACGCGTCTAGCAATCAGCCCCAGCATTTT. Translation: CASSQEYASSNQPQHF.

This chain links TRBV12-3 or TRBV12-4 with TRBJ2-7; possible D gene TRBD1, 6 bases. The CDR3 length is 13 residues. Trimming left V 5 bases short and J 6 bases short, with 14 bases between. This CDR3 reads CASSPGDLREQYF. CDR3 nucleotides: TGTGCCAGCAGTCCAGGGGACCTCCGCGAGCAGTACTTC.

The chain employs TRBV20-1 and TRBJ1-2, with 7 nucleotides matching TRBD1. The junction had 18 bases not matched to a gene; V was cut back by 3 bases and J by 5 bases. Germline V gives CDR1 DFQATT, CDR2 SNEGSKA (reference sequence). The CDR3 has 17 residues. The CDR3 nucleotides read TGCAGTGCTAGCCAAGGGGGGAACCCACTCAGGGGGTATGGCTACACCTTC. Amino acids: CSASQGGNPLRGYGYTF.

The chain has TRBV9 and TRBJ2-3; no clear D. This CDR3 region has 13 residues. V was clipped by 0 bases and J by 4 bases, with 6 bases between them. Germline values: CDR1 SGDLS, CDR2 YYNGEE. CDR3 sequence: CASSVASSDTQYF. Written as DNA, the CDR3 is TGTGCCAGCAGCGTAGCTAGTTCAGATACGCAGTATTTT.

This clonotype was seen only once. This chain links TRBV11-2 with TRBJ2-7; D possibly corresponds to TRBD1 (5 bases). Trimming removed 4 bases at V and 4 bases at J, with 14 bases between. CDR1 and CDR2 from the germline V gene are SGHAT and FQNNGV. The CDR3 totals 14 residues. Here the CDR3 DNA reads TGTGCCAGCAGCTCCGCACAGGCGAATTACGAGCAGTACTTC. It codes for CASSSAQANYEQYF.

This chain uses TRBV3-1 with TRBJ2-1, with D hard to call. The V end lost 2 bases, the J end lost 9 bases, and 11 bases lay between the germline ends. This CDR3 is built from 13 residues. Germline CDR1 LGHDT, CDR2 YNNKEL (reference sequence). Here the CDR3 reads CASSQMSRIEQFF. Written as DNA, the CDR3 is TGTGCCAGCAGCCAAATGAGTCGAATTGAGCAGTTCTTC.

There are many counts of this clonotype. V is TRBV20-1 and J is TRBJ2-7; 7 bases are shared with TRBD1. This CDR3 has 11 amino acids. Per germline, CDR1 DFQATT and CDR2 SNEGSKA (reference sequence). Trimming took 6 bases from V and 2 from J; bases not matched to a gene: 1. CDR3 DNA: TGCAGTGCCACAGGGGCCTACGAGCAGTACTTC. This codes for CSATGAYEQYF.

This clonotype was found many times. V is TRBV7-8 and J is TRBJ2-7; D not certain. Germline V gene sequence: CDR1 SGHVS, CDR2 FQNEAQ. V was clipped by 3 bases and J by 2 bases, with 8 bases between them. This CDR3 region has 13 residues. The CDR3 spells CASSFSDTYEQYF. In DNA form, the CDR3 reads TGTGCCAGCAGCTTTTCGGATACCTACGAGCAGTACTTC.

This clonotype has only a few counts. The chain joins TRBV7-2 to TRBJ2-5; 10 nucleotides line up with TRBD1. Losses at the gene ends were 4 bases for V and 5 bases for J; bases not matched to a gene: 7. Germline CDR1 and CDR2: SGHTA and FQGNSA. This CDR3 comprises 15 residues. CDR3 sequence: CASSSTGGEWETQYF. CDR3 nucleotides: TGTGCCAGCAGCTCGACAGGGGGCGAGTGGGAGACCCAGTACTTC.

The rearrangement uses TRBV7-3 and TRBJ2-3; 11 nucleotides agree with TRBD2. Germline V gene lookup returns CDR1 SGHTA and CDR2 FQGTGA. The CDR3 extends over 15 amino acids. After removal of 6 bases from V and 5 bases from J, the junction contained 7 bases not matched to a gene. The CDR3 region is CASRNSGGAKDTQYF. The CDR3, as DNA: TGTGCCAGCAGGAATAGCGGGGGGGCCAAAGATACGCAGTATTTT.

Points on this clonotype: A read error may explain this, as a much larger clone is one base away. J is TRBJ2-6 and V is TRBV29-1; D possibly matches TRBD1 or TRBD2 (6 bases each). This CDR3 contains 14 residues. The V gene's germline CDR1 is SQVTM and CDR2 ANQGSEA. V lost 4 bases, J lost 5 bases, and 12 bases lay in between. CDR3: CSVVSGARANVLTF. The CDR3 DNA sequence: TGCAGCGTTGTATCGGGGGCTAGGGCCAACGTCCTGACTTTC.

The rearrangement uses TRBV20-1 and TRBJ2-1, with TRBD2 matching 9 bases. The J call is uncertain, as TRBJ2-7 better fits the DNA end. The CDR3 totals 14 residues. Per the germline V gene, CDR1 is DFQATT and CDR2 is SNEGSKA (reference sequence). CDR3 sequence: CSASGGRAVDEQYF. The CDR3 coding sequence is TGCAGTGCTAGCGGCGGGAGGGCCGTAGATGAGCAGTACTTC.

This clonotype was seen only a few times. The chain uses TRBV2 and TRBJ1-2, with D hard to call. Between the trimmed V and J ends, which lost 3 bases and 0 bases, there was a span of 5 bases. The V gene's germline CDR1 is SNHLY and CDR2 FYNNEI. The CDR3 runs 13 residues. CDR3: CASSDRPNYGYTF. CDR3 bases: TGTGCCAGCAGTGACAGGCCTAACTATGGCTACACCTTC.

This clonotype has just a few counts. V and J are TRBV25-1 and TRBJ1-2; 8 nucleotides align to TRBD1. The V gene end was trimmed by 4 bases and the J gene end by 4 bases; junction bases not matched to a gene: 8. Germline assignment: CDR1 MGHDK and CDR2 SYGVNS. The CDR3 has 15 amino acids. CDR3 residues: CASSASIQGGYGYTF. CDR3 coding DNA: TGTGCCAGCAGTGCCTCAATACAGGGGGGCTATGGCTACACCTTC.

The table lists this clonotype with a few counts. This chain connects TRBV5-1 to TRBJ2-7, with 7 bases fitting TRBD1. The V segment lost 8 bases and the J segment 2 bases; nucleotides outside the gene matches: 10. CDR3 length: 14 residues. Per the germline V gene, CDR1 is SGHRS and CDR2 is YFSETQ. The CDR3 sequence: CASKPTGPTYEQYF. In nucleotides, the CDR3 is TGCGCCAGTAAACCGACAGGGCCCACCTACGAGCAGTACTTC.